This T cell receptor beta chain was sequenced in a study of naive and memory T cell subsets. This clonotype was counted only a few times. What it recognizes is unknown. Overall study findings and caveats: Each distinct alpha or beta sequence counts as one clonotype.

An equimolar mix of two oligonucleotides served as the beta constant-region primer for TRBC1 and TRBC2. MiXCR, applied by TCRdb to the UMI-ligation and nested PCR reads, yields one record per CDR3 protein. In the table there are 130,000 to 150,000 distinct CDR3 sequences, around 15% of which are singletons. V trimming: 4 bases; J trimming: 5 bases; junction bases outside the gene matches: 6. This CDR3 is 14 amino acids long. Per the germline V gene, CDR1 is SQVTM and CDR2 is ANQGSEA. V and J are TRBV29-1 and TRBJ2-3; 10 bases match TRBD2. This receptor was taken from a human donor in good health. Sequenced input: naive CD4+ T cells from blood. The chain's CDR3 is CSVGASGRQDTQYF. The CDR3 nucleotides are TGCAGCGTTGGGGCTAGCGGGAGACAAGATACGCAGTATTTT.